These T cell receptor beta chains were read from a single sample in a study of blood T cell repertoires in COVID-19. The protocol was immunoSEQ multiplex PCR, while the TCRdb copy is restricted to in-frame clones and leaves out a portion. In the table there are about 280,000 clones, roughly 91% of which are singletons. The source material was PBMCs or T cells enriched from blood (not recorded which). The receptor source for this set is a woman aged 60-75 years in a cohort exposed to, infected with or recovered from COVID-19 (not recorded which). Each CDR3 is given with its conserved first and last residue. Not every row has a clone size; where given, it reads once, few, many or a size class.

size: NA
J: TRBJ2-1
V: TRBV7-2
CDR3: CASSLTRSGNEQFF

size: NA
J: TRBJ2-3
V: TRBV5-4
CDR3: CASSHSGSGDTQYF

size: NA
J: TRBJ1-6
V: TRBV12-3/TRBV12-4
CDR3: CATGTRGYSPLHF

size: NA
J: TRBJ1-4
V: TRBV6-5
CDR3: CASSYSGTGGGEKLFF

size: NA
J: TRBJ1-1
V: TRBV7-6
CDR3: CASSLIGQVNTEAFF

size: NA
J: TRBJ2-7
V: TRBV28
CDR3: CASIGPGLGYEQYF

size: NA
J: TRBJ1-2
V: TRBV10-3
CDR3: CAISTTPGQGGGYTF

size: NA
J: TRBJ2-7
V: TRBV9
CDR3: CASSVEGSGYEQYF

size: NA
J: TRBJ2-1
V: TRBV6-5
CDR3: CASSPGTNALNEQFF

size: once
J: TRBJ1-4
V: TRBV28
CDR3: CASSSRGSNEKLFF

size: NA
J: TRBJ2-3
V: TRBV18
CDR3: CASSPPRLAVADTQYF

size: NA
J: TRBJ2-7
V: TRBV21-1
CDR3: CASSSTGGEQYF

size: NA
J: TRBJ2-1
V: TRBV18
CDR3: CASSPNTSGRRGEQFF

size: NA
J: TRBJ1-2
V: TRBV3-1/TRBV3-2
CDR3: CASSPTGYGYTF

size: NA
J: TRBJ1-1
V: TRBV10-1
CDR3: CASSEGTGVGGGTEAFF

size: NA
J: TRBJ1-1
V: TRBV12-3/TRBV12-4
CDR3: CASSLLRNTEAFF

size: NA
J: TRBJ2-1
V: TRBV9
CDR3: CASSPRLRATYNEQFF

size: NA
J: TRBJ1-1
V: TRBV5-1
CDR3: CASSLEGAVAFF

size: NA
J: TRBJ2-1
V: TRBV9
CDR3: CASSDGTSQWLDEQFF

size: NA
J: TRBJ2-3
V: TRBV3-1/TRBV3-2
CDR3: CASSYSGNTQYF

size: NA
J: TRBJ1-5
V: TRBV19
CDR3: CASSSWTGRPSNQPQHF

size: NA
J: TRBJ2-1
V: TRBV6-6
CDR3: CASSRDRGRSYNEQFF

size: NA
J: TRBJ2-7
V: TRBV30
CDR3: CAWSTLGGYEQYF

size: NA
J: TRBJ2-3
V: TRBV5-1
CDR3: CASSPPRQGSTDTQYF

size: NA
J: TRBJ1-5
V: TRBV28
CDR3: CASAYRGNQPQHF

size: NA
J: TRBJ1-4
V: TRBV15
CDR3: CATSRRGDLGGVTNEKLFF

size: NA
J: TRBJ2-1
V: TRBV4-2
CDR3: CASSQVGGGSNNEQFF

size: NA
J: TRBJ2-5
V: TRBV7-2
CDR3: CASSLASRAQETQYF

size: NA
J: TRBJ1-6
V: TRBV5-4
CDR3: CASSTVRTGGADSPLHF

size: NA
J: TRBJ2-2
V: TRBV7-2
CDR3: CASSLTRAWENTGELFF

size: NA
J: TRBJ1-1
V: TRBV12-3/TRBV12-4
CDR3: CASSSYRETEAFF

size: NA
J: TRBJ2-7
V: TRBV6-2/TRBV6-3
CDR3: CASSYTGGLHYEQYF

size: NA
J: TRBJ2-5
V: TRBV7-2
CDR3: CASRATGGPRETQYF

size: NA
J: TRBJ2-1
V: TRBV30
CDR3: CAWRASGRGYSSYNEQFF

size: few
J: TRBJ1-3
V: TRBV28
CDR3: CASSPPAVLSGNTIYF

size: NA
J: TRBJ2-1
V: TRBV5-1
CDR3: CASSFLSGKAGEQFF

size: NA
J: TRBJ1-3
V: TRBV28
CDR3: CASSSAKRGGNTIYF

size: NA
J: TRBJ2-1
V: TRBV5-1
CDR3: CASSLSGVTYNEQFF

size: NA
J: TRBJ2-1
V: TRBV27
CDR3: CASSKLAGDYNEQFF

size: NA
J: TRBJ2-7
V: TRBV10-3
CDR3: CAISDDSSSYEQYF

size: NA
J: TRBJ1-5
V: TRBV24-1
CDR3: CATSDSTGPNQPQHF

size: NA
J: TRBJ2-2
V: TRBV28
CDR3: CASSLFGRANTGELFF

size: NA
J: TRBJ2-7
V: TRBV27
CDR3: CASSPPLGLADYSYEQYF

size: NA
J: TRBJ1-3
V: TRBV6-5
CDR3: CASSPDRAIGNTIYF

size: NA
J: TRBJ2-1
V: TRBV4-1
CDR3: CASSQDSFRSGAGGPRNEQFF

size: NA
J: TRBJ2-2
V: TRBV5-1
CDR3: CASSPRGSGDTGELFF

size: NA
J: TRBJ2-7
V: TRBV7-8
CDR3: CASSLSGTNYEQYF

size: NA
J: TRBJ1-2
V: TRBV28
CDR3: CASRRSDRPEYGYTF

size: NA
J: TRBJ1-1
V: TRBV28
CDR3: CASRWRGSEAFF

size: NA
J: TRBJ2-2
V: TRBV11-2
CDR3: CASSGTSGTGELFF

size: NA
J: TRBJ1-3
V: TRBV5-6
CDR3: CASSLGLAGGVITIYF

size: NA
J: TRBJ1-6
V: TRBV11-2
CDR3: CASSYRAGSYNSPLHF

size: NA
J: TRBJ1-5
V: TRBV30
CDR3: CAWSRDRGFNSNQPQHF

size: few
J: TRBJ1-5
V: TRBV6-6
CDR3: CASSPYRQGNSNQPQHF

size: once
J: TRBJ1-5
V: TRBV27
CDR3: CASSFAGSGHF

size: NA
J: TRBJ2-5
V: TRBV5-4
CDR3: CASSLGQGARETQYF

size: NA
J: TRBJ2-7
V: TRBV4-1
CDR3: CASSQGTANYEQYF

size: NA
J: TRBJ1-6
V: TRBV27
CDR3: CASTGTGNSPLHF